The entry that follows covers one T cell receptor beta chain sequence. Here immunoSEQ multiplex PCR was the method, and the copy in TCRdb shows in-frame clones only, minus some. The sample lists 13,000 or so clones; around two thirds were seen once. The record originates from a study of sequential checkpoint blockade in melanoma. Study information: First-line arms were nivolumab then ipilimumab, or the reverse, randomized 1:1. Maintenance nivolumab came after either treatment sequence.

As to treatment: randomized to nivolumab then ipilimumab (arm A) or the reverse (arm B). PBMC sorting kept live CD3+CD8+ cells without CD19 or CD56. There are 14 residues in the CDR3. Germline V gene lookup returns CDR1 WSHSY and CDR2 SAAADI. V was trimmed by 2 bases and J by 5 bases, leaving 7 bases between them. The clonotype originates from a human donor with melanoma. The rearrangement links TRBV10-2 to TRBJ1-6, with a tentative D call TRBD1 (6 bases). The sample was CD8+ T cells sorted from blood (inferred from file names), taken from a patient given nivolumab and ipilimumab in sequence. The CDR3 region is CASSETGNNSPLHF. The CDR3 DNA reads TGCGCCAGCAGTGAGACAGGGAATAATTCACCCCTCCACTTT.